This TCR beta chain was observed in a study of cytomegalovirus exposure and HLA in healthy donors. The wider study: It was reported in a later analysis that the 100 to 150 validation repertoires used the same platform as the 550 to 800 first-cohort repertoires.

Some clones are missing from TCRdb's copy, which holds only in-frame ones; the method was immunoSEQ multiplex PCR. There are approximately 260,000 clones in the sample; approximately 84% occur only once, and roughly 1.2% lies in the top ten. Regarding the study as a whole: Rare TCR sequences predominated, though certain public TCRs were found in many donors. Among the CMV-associated chains, a few were confirmed in vitro as specific for CMV antigens.

From germline, CDR1 is LNHNV and CDR2 YYDKDF (reference sequence). This CDR3 region has 15 residues. V shed 1 base and J shed 0 bases, with 7 bases lying between them. Separation from the roughly 600-subject first cohort characterized the 120-subject validation cohort, to which the donors belonged. This clone has a single count. Its antigen is still unknown. The sequence was collected from a woman aged 25 to 39 in good health and CMV-seropositive. This rearrangement joins TRBV15 to TRBJ2-1; unclear D gene. The source material was PBMCs. The CDR3 DNA follows: TGTGCCACCAGCAGAGTGGCGGCCTCCTACAATGAGCAGTTCTTC. Its protein is CATSRVAASYNEQFF.